This T cell receptor (beta chain) was captured by sequencing in a study of T cell responses to AZD1222 COVID-19 vaccine. Using immunoSEQ multiplex PCR, the repertoire was profiled, and TCRdb retains in-frame clones only, with some absent. The sample records approximately 160,000 clones, about nine tenths being singletons. Findings of the study overall: Just a handful of AZD1222 recipients were seropositive at baseline.

CDR1 and CDR2 (germline): DFQATT, SNEGSKA (reference sequence). Trimming took 3 bases from V and 4 from J; bases not matched to a gene: 3. CDR3 length: 13 amino acids. Comment on this clone: As yet, its antigen is unknown.

This specimen was peripheral blood, taken on day 0 of AZD1222 vaccination. The receptor was isolated from an adult in good health. The gene calls are TRBV20-1 and TRBJ2-7; 10 bases match TRBD1. Written as DNA, the CDR3 is TGCAGTGCTAGTGGACAGGGGGGTTACGAGCAGTACTTC. This gives the protein CSASGQGGYEQYF.